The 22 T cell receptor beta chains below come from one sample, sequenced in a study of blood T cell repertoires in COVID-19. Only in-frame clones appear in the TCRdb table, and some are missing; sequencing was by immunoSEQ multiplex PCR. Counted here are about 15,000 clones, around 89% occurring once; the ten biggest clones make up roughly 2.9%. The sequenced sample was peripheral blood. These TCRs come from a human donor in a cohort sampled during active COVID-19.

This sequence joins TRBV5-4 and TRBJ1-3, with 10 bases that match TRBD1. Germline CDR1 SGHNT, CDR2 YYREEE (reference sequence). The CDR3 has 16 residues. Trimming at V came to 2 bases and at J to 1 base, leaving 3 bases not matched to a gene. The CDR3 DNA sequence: TGTGCCAGCAGCTTAACGGACAGGGGGTCTGGAAACACCATATATTTT. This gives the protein CASSLTDRGSGNTIYF.

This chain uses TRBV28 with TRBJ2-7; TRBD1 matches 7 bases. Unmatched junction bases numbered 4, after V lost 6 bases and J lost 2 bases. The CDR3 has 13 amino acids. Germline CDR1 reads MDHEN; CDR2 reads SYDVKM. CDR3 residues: CASRKGQPYEQYF. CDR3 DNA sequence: TGTGCCAGCAGGAAGGGACAGCCCTACGAGCAGTACTTC.

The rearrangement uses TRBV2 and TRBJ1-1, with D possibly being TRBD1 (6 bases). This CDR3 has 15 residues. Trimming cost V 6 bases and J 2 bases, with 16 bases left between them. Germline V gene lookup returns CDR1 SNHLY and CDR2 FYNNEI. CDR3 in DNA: TGTGCCAGCAGCGAGTCGACAGGCGGAAACACTGAAGCTTTCTTT. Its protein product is CASSESTGGNTEAFF.

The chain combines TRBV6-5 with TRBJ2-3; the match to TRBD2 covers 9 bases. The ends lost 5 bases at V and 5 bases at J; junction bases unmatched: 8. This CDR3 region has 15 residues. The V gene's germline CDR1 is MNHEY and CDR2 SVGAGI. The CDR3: CASSQNGLAKDTQYF. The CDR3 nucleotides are TGTGCCAGCAGTCAGAACGGACTAGCGAAAGATACGCAGTATTTT.

DNA of the CDR3: TGTGCCAGTAAACTAGCGGGGGTGGAGGGAGATACGCAGTATTTT. This gives the protein CASKLAGVEGDTQYF. This chain uses TRBV5-4 with TRBJ2-3, with TRBD2 identical over 11 bases. The V gene's germline CDR1 is SGHNT and CDR2 YYREEE (reference sequence). The CDR3 has 15 amino acids. Unmatched junction bases numbered 10, after V lost 8 bases and J lost 5 bases. Looking up the rest from reference TRBV5-4 and TRBJ2-3 gives the full variable domain: ETGVTQSPTHLIKTRGQQVTLRCSSQSGHNTVSWYQQALGQGPQFIFQYYREEENGRGNFPPRFSGLQFPNYSSELNVNALELDDSALYLCASKLAGVEGDTQYFGPGTRLTVL.

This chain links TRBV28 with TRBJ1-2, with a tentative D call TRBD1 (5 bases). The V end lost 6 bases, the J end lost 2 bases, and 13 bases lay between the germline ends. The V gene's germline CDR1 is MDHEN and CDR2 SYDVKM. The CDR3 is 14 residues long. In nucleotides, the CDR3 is TGTGCCAGCAGCACCGGAAGGGGAAACTATGGCTACACCTTC. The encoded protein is CASSTGRGNYGYTF.

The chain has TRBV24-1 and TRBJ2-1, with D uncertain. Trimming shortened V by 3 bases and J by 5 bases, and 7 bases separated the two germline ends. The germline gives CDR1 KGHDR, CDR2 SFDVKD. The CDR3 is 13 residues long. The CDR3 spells CATSDGPNNEQFF. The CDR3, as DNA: TGTGCCACCAGTGATGGGCCCAACAATGAGCAGTTCTTC.

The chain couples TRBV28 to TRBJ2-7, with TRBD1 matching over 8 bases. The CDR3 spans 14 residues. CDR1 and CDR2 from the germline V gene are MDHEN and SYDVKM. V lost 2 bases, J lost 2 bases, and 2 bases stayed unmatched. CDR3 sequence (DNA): TGTGCCAGCAGTTTAAGCAGGGGGCCCTACGAGCAGTACTTC. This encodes CASSLSRGPYEQYF.

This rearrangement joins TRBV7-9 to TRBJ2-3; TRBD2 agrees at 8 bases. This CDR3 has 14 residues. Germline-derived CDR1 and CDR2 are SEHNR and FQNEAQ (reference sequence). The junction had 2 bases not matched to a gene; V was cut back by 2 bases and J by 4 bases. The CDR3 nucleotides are TGTGCCAGCAGCTTACGAGCGGGAGCAGATACGCAGTATTTT. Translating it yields CASSLRAGADTQYF.

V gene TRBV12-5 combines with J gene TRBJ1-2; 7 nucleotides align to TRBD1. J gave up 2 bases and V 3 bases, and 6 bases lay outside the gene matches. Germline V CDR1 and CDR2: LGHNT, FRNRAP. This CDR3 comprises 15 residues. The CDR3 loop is CASGFPGQTNYGYTF. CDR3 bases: TGTGCTAGTGGTTTCCCGGGACAGACCAACTATGGCTACACCTTC.

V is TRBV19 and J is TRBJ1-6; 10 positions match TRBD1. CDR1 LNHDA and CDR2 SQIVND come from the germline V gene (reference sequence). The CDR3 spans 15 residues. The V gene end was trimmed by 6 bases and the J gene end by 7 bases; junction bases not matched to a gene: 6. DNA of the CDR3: TGTGCCAGTAGGGATCGGGGACAGGGGAATTCACCCCTCCACTTT. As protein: CASRDRGQGNSPLHF.

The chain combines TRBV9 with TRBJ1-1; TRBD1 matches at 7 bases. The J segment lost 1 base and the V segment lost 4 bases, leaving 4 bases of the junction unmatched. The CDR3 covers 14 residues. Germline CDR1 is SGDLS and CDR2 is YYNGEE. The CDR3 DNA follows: TGTGCCAGCAGCCCCGACAGGGCGAACACTGAAGCTTTCTTT. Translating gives CASSPDRANTEAFF.

CDR3 DNA: TGTGCCAGCAGAACAGGGGGCCGCACAGATACGCAGTATTTT. Translation gives CASRTGGRTDTQYF. V and J are TRBV6-5 and TRBJ2-3; TRBD1 aligns across 9 bases. This CDR3 is built from 14 residues. Germline V gene data show CDR1 as MNHEY and CDR2 as SVGAGI. V lost 6 bases and J lost 1; bases outside the gene matches: 2.

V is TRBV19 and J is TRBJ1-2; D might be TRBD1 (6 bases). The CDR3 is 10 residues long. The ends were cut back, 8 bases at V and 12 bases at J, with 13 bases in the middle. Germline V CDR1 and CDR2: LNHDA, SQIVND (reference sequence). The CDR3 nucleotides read TGTGCCAGTGGCCCTGGGGGCCACACCTTC. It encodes CASGPGGHTF. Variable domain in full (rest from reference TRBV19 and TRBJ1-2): DGGITQSPKYLFRKEGQNVTLSCEQNLNHDAMYWYRQDPGQGLRLIYYSQIVNDFQKGDIAEGYSVSREKKESFPLTVTSAQKNPTAFYLCASGPGGHTFGSGTRLTVV.

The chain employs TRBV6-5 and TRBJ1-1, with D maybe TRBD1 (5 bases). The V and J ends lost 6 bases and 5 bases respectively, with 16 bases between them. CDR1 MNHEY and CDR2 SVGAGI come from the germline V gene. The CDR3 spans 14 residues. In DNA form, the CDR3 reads TGTGCCAGCAGCAGCGCGGGGGGAGGTACTGAAGCTTTCTTT. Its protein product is CASSSAGGGTEAFF.

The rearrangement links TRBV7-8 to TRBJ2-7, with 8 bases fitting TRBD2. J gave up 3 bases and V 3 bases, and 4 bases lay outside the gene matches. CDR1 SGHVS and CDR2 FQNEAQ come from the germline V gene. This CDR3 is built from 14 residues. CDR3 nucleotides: TGTGCCAGCAGCTTGGGACTAGATCTCTACGAGCAGTACTTC. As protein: CASSLGLDLYEQYF.

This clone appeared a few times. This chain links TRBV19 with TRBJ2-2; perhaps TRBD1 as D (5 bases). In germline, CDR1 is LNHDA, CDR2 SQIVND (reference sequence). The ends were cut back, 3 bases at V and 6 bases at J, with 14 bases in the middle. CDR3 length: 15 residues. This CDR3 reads CASSIEQGKAGELFF. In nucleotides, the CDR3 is TGTGCCAGTAGTATTGAGCAGGGTAAGGCCGGGGAGCTGTTTTTT.

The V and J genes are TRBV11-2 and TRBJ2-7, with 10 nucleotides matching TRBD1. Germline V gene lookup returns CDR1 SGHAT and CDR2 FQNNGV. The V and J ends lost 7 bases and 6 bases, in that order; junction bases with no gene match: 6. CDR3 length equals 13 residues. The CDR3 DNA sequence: TGTGCCAGCACACGGGACAGGGGTCTCGAGCAGTACTTC. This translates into CASTRDRGLEQYF. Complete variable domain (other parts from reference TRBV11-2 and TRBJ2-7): EAGVAQSPRYKIIEKRQSVAFWCNPISGHATLYWYQQILGQGPKLLIQFQNNGVVDDSQLPKDRFSAERLKGVDSTLKIQPAKLEDSAVYLCASTRDRGLEQYFGPGTRLTVT.

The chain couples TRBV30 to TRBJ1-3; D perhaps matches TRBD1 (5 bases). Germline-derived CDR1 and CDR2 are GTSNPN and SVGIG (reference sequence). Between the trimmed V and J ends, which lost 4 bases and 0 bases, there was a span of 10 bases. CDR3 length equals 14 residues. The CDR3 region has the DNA TGTGCCTGGAATTCCGACAGCTCTGGAAACACCATATATTTT. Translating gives CAWNSDSSGNTIYF.

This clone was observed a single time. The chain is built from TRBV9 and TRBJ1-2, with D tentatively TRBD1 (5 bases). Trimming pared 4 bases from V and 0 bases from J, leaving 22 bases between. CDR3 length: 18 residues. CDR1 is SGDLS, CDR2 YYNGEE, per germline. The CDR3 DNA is TGTGCCAGCAGCTCTAAAAAGGGGCTCGCGATAGCTAACTATGGCTACACCTTC. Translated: CASSSKKGLAIANYGYTF.

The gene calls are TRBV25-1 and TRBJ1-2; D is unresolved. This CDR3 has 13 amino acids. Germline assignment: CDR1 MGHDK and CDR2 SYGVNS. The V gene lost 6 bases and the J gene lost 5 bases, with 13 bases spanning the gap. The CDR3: CASRAVEGYGYTF. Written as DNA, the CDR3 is TGTGCCAGCAGGGCTGTGGAGGGATATGGCTACACCTTC.

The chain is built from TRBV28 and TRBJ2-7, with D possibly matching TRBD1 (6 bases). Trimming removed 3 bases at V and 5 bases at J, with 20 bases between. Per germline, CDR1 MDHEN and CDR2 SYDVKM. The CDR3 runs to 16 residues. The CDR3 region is CASSFPGDRPVHEQYF. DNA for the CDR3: TGTGCCAGCAGTTTCCCTGGCGACAGGCCCGTCCACGAGCAGTACTTC. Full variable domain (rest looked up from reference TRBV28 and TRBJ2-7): DVKVTQSSRYLVKRTGEKVFLECVQDMDHENMFWYRQDPGLGLRLIYFSYDVKMKEKGDIPEGYSVSREKKERFSLILESASTNQTSMYLCASSFPGDRPVHEQYFGPGTRLTVT.